This record looks at one T cell receptor (beta chain) sequence and its context. Antigen specificity is unknown. CDR3 length: 16 amino acids. The ends were cut back, 0 bases at V and 0 bases at J, with 9 bases in the middle. CDR1 MRHNA and CDR2 SNTAGT come from the germline V gene. The data were obtained in a study of OX40 agonist ivuxolimab in advanced cancers. Using immunoSEQ multiplex PCR, the repertoire was profiled, and TCRdb retains in-frame clones only, with some absent. This table holds roughly 70,000 clones, around 90% found once. Sampling times: baseline, cycle 4 day 1, cycle 7 day 1. Study-wide results and limits: At 0.1 to 3.0 mg/kg and by week 6, clonal expansion occurred in CD4+ and CD8+ blood T cells.

The sequenced sample was CD4+ or CD8+ T cells sorted from blood, obtained in a trial of the OX40 agonist ivuxolimab. The J gene is TRBJ1-5, the V gene TRBV6-4, with D unresolved. The TCR comes from an adult with an advanced solid tumor such as melanoma, head and neck, liver or kidney cancer. As DNA, the CDR3 is TGTGCCAGCAGTGACTCGAAGCAGTTTAGCAATCAGCCCCAGCATTTT. Protein product: CASSDSKQFSNQPQHF.